The rows below give T cell receptor beta chains drawn from one sample of a study of molecular identifiers for immune sequencing clone quantification. TCRdb reprocessed the PCR reads via MiXCR and lists one record per CDR3 protein. The table shows some 590,000 distinct CDR3 sequences, with around 25% occurring only once. What was sequenced was naive CD8+ T cells from blood, with Jurkat cell RNA spiked in. The receptors come from a human donor in good health. Some libraries in this study had Jurkat cell RNA spiked in. The CDR3 runs from the conserved cysteine through the conserved F or W. A D gene is named only where the DNA matches it firmly. Size is omitted from some rows. Given values are once, few, many or a class for expanded clones.

NA | TRBJ2-7 | TRBV7-9 | NA | TGTGCCAGCAGCTCCCGGGACGTCTACGAGCAGTACTTC | CASSSRDVYEQYF
many | TRBJ2-7 | TRBV20-1 | TRBD2 | TGCAGTGCTAGAGCCATGACTAGCGGGGGCTACGAGCAGTACTTC | CSARAMTSGGYEQYF
few | TRBJ2-7 | TRBV23-1 | NA | TGCGCCAGCTTACCGACAGACACCTACGAGCAGTACTTC | CASLPTDTYEQYF
NA | TRBJ2-2 | TRBV19 | TRBD1 | TGTGCCAGTAGTATCGGGCAGGGGGCTAAGGCCGGGGAGCTGTTTTTT | CASSIGQGAKAGELFF
few | TRBJ2-7 | TRBV27 | NA | TGTGCCAGCAGTCACTTAGGACCGACGAGCTCCTACGAGCAGTACTTC | CASSHLGPTSSYEQYF
many | TRBJ2-3 | TRBV6-5 | NA | TGTGCCAGCAGTTACTCAGCAGCTAGCACAGATACGCAGTATTTT | CASSYSAASTDTQYF
many | TRBJ2-7 | TRBV20-1 | TRBD2 | TGCAGGCGGCGGGAGATATCCTACGAGCAGTACTTC | CRRREISYEQYF
many | TRBJ1-5 | TRBV27 | NA | TGTGCCAGCAGTTCATCGACACTGTATGGCTCCCAGCCCCAGCATTTT | CASSSSTLYGSQPQHF
NA | TRBJ1-1 | TRBV11-2 | NA | TGTGCCAGCAGCTTATTATTAGGGCCGAACACTGAAGCTTTCTTT | CASSLLLGPNTEAFF
NA | TRBJ2-5 | TRBV14 | NA | TGTGCCAGCAGCCAAGTTTCCAGAATAGAGACCCAGTACTTC | CASSQVSRIETQYF